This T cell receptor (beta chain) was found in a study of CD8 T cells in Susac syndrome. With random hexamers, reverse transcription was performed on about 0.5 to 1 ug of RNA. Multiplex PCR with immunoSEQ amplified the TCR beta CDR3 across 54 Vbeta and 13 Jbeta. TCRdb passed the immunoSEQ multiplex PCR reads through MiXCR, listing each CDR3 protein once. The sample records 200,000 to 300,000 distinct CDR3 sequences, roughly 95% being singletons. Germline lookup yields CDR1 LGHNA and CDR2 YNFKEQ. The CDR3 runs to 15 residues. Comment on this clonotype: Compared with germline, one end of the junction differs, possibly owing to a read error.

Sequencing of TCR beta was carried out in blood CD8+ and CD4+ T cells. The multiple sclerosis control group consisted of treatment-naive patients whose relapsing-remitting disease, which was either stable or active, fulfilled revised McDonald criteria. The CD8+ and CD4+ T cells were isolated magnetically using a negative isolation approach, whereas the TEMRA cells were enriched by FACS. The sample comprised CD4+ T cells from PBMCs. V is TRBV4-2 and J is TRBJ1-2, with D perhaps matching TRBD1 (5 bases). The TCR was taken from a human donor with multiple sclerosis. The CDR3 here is CASSQDPTGYYGYTF. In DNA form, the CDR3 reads TGTGCCAGCAGCCAAGACCCAACAGGCTACTATGGCTACACTTTC.